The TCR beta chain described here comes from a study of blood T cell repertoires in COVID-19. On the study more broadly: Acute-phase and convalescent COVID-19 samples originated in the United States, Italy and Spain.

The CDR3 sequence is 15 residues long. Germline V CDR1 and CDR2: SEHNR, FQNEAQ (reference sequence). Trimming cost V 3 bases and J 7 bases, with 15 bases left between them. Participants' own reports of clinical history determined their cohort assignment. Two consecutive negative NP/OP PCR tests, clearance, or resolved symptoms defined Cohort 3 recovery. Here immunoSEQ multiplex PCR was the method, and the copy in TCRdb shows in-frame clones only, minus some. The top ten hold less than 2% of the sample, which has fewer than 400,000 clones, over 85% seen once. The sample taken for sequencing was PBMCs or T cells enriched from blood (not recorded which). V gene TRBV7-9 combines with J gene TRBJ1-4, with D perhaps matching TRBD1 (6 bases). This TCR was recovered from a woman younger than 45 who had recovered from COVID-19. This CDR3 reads CASSFNQGLAEKLFF. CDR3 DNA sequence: TGTGCCAGCAGCTTTAACCAGGGGCTGGCTGAAAAACTGTTTTTT.